This section outlines one TCR beta chain sequence together with its context. No antigen is known for it. The data are from a study of T cells in Graves' hyperthyroidism and ophthalmopathy. Study summary: Staff took peripheral blood when the initial diagnosis was made, before any treatment began.

General study points: Most clonotypes that expanded in the thyroid above 0.001 also showed up in blood.

It was RNA transcripts that yielded the amplified TCR beta CDR3 regions. Carried out on the TCR CDR3, a first-round RT-PCR used the HTBI primer set. A single record per CDR3 protein comes from TCRdb applying MiXCR to the multiplex PCR reads. This table has some 490,000 distinct CDR3 sequences, about 20% appearing once. In making diagnoses, clinical symptoms, serum thyroxine and TRAb, thyroid ultrasound and orbital computed tomography were all used. Fresh 10 ml peripheral blood yielded PBMCs. CDR3 length: 18 amino acids. V shed 2 bases and J 0 bases; nucleotides not matched to a gene: 6. Germline CDR1 SGHTA, CDR2 FQGNSA.

The sequenced material came from blood. This receptor was taken from a woman between 70 and 85 years old with Graves' ophthalmopathy. The chain uses TRBV7-2 and TRBJ2-2; 10 nucleotides line up with TRBD2. CDR3 in DNA: TGTGCCAGCAGCTTATTGGGAGGACTAGCGGCGAACACCGGGGAGCTGTTTTTT. It translates to CASSLLGGLAANTGELFF.